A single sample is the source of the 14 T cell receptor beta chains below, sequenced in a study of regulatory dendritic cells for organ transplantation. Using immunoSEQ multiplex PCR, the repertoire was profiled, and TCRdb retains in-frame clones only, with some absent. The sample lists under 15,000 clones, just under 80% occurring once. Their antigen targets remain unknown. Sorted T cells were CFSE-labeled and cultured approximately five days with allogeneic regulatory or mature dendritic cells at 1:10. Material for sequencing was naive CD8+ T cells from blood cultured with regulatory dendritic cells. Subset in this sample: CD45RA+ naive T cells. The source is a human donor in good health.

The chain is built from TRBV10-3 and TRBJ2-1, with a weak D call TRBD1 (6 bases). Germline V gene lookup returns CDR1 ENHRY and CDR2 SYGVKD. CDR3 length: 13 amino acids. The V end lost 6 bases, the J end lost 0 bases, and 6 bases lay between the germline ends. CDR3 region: CAIRDSSYNEQFF. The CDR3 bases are TGTGCCATCAGGGACAGCTCCTACAATGAGCAGTTCTTC.

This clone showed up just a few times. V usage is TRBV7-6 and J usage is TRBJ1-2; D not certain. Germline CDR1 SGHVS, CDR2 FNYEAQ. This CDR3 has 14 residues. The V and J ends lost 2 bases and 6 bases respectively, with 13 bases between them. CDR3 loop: CASSLTPVLDGYTF. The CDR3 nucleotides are TGTGCCAGCAGCTTAACTCCCGTTTTGGATGGCTACACCTTC.

The DNA of the CDR3 is TGTGCCAGCAGCCAAGACGGAATAGCGGGGGAAGAGACCCAGTACTTC. Its translation: CASSQDGIAGEETQYF. The chain combines TRBV4-2 with TRBJ2-5, with TRBD2 matching 9 bases. The CDR3 length is 16 residues. CDR1 is LGHNA and CDR2 is YNFKEQ in the germline V gene. J gave up 3 bases and V 0 bases, and 5 bases lay outside the gene matches.

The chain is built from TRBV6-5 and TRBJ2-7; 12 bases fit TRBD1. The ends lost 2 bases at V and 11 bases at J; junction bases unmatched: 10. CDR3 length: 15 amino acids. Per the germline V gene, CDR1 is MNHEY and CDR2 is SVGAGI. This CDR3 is CASSYAGQGAVEEYF. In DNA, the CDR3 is TGTGCCAGCAGTTACGCGGGACAGGGGGCAGTTGAGGAGTACTTC.

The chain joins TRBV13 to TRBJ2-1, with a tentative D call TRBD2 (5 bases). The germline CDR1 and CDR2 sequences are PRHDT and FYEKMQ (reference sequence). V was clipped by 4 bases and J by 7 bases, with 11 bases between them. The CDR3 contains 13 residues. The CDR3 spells CASSSGVLNEQFF. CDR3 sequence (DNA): TGTGCCAGCAGCTCCGGGGTTCTAAATGAGCAGTTCTTC. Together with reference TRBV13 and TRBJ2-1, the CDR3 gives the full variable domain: AAGVIQSPRHLIKEKRETATLKCYPIPRHDTVYWYQQGPGQDPQFLISFYEKMQSDKGSIPDRFSAQQFSDYHSELNMSSLELGDSALYFCASSSGVLNEQFFGPGTRLTVL.

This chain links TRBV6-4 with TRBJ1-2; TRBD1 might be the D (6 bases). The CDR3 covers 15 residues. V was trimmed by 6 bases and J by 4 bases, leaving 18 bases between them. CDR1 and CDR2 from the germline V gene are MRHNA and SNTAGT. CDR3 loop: CASRARGGAGYGYTF. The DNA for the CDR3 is TGTGCCAGCAGGGCCCGGGGGGGCGCAGGCTATGGCTACACCTTC.

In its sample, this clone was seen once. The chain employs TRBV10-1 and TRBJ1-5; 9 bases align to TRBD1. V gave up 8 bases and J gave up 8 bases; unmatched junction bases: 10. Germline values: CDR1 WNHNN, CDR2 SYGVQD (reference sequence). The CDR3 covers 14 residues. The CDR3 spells CASGWTGDLEPQHF. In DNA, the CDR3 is TGCGCCAGCGGGTGGACAGGGGATTTGGAGCCCCAGCATTTT.

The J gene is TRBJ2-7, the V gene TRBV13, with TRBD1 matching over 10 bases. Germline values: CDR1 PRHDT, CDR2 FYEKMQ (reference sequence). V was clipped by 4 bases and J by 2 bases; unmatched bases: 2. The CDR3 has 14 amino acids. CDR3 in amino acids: CASSWTGGTYEQYF. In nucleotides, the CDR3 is TGTGCCAGCAGCTGGACAGGGGGAACCTACGAGCAGTACTTC.

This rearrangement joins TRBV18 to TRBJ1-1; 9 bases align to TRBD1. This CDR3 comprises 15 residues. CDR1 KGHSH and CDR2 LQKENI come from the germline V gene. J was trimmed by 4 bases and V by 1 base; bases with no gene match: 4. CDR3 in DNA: TGTGCCAGCTCACCACTCGCACAGGGGGCCACTGAAGCTTTCTTT. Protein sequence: CASSPLAQGATEAFF.

The CDR3 here is CASSESDSRNEKLFF. DNA for the CDR3: TGCGCCAGCAGCGAAAGTGACAGTCGAAATGAAAAACTGTTTTTT. The chain recombines TRBV4-1 with TRBJ1-4, with a possible D match to TRBD1 (5 bases). CDR1 is MGHRA, CDR2 YSYEKL, per germline. V lost 5 bases to trimming and J lost 5 bases, with 15 bases between them. CDR3 length: 15 residues.

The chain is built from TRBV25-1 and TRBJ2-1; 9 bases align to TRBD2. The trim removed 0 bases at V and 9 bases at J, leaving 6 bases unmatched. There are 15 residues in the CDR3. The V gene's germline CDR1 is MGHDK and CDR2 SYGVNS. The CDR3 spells CASSEYAGGPSEQFF. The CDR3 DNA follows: TGTGCCAGCAGTGAATACGCGGGGGGGCCGAGTGAGCAGTTCTTC.

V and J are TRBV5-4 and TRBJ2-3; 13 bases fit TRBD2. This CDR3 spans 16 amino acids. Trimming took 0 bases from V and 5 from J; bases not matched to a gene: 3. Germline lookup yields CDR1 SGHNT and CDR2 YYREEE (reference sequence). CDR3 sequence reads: CASSLELAGGGDTQYF. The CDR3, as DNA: TGTGCCAGCAGCTTGGAACTAGCGGGGGGGGGAGATACGCAGTATTTT.

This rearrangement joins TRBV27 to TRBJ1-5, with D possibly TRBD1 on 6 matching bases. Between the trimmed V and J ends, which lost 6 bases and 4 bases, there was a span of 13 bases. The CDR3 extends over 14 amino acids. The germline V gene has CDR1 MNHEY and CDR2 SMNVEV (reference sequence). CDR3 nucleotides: TGTGCCAGCAGGCCCGGGACACCGAATCAGCCCCAGCATTTT. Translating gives CASRPGTPNQPQHF.

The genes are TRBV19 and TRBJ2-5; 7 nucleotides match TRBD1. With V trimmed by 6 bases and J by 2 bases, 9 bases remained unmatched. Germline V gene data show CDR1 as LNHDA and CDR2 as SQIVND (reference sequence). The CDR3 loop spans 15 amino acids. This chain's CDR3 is CASSYSGQVQETQYF. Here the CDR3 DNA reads TGTGCCAGTAGCTACTCCGGACAGGTACAAGAGACCCAGTACTTC. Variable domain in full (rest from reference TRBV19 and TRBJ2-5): DGGITQSPKYLFRKEGQNVTLSCEQNLNHDAMYWYRQDPGQGLRLIYYSQIVNDFQKGDIAEGYSVSREKKESFPLTVTSAQKNPTAFYLCASSYSGQVQETQYFGPGTRLLVL.